This T cell receptor (beta chain) was found in a study of cytomegalovirus exposure and HLA in healthy donors. Study conclusions and caveats: Relative to equally common others, HLA-associated TCR beta chains showed greater clonal expansion in a later analysis. An analysis done earlier found most TCR beta V segments productive about 90% or about 30% of the time. Later analysis demonstrated an association between a missense DCLRE1C variant and TCR beta V- and J-gene trimming.

On this clone: Its antigen is not known.

It was with 60 Vbeta and 13 Jbeta primers that the PCR ran. Assay used: immunoSEQ multiplex PCR; TCRdb lists only in-frame clones, some missing. The sample carries about 76,000 clones, 78% recorded once. Sequenced sample: PBMCs. This clonotype was obtained from a woman aged 40-49 years in good health and CMV-seropositive.

The CDR3 loop reads CASSPTRPEAFF. As DNA, the CDR3 is TGTGCCAGCTCACCAACGAGGCCTGAAGCTTTCTTT. The chain employs TRBV18 and TRBJ1-1; D gene unclear. Trimming pared 2 bases from V and 6 bases from J, leaving 7 bases between. CDR3 size: 12 residues. Germline V gives CDR1 KGHSH, CDR2 LQKENI.